These 24 T cell receptor beta chains were sequenced from one sample in a study of CD8 T cells in ankylosing spondylitis. No antigen has been identified for these receptors. One entry per CDR3 protein results from TCRdb running MiXCR on the 5' RACE reads. The data contain more than 250,000 distinct CDR3 sequences, around 7.6% of them singletons. Overall study results and limits: Blood from ankylosing spondylitis patients appeared to carry a characteristic roughly eight-variant TCR beta motif.

Sequenced: blood, either unsorted or a sorted T cell fraction (not recorded which). Every receptor here comes from a male donor with ankylosing spondylitis.

V gene TRBV3-1 combines with J gene TRBJ1-1, with a weak D call TRBD1 (5 bases). From germline, CDR1 is LGHDT and CDR2 YNNKEL (reference sequence). Trimming stripped 4 bases from V and 1 base from J, with 10 bases between. The CDR3 contains 14 residues. The CDR3 DNA reads as TGTGCCAGCAGCCGTCTCCAGGGGAACACTGAAGCTTTCTTT. Protein: CASSRLQGNTEAFF.

In this sample, this clonotype turned up many times. This chain uses TRBV7-9 with TRBJ2-1; 8 bases match TRBD1. Germline loops: CDR1 SEHNR, CDR2 FQNEAQ (reference sequence). The CDR3 is made up of 14 amino acids. V dropped 3 bases and J dropped 5; count of bases not matched to a gene: 3. The CDR3 reads CASSLTGEDNEQFF. The DNA of the CDR3 is TGTGCCAGCAGCTTGACAGGGGAGGACAATGAGCAGTTCTTC. Full variable domain (remainder filled in from reference TRBV7-9 and TRBJ2-1): DTGVSQNPRHKITKRGQNVTFRCDPISEHNRLYWYRQTLGQGPEFLTYFQNEAQLEKSRLLSDRFSAERPKGSFSTLEIQRTEQGDSAMYLCASSLTGEDNEQFFGPGTRLTVL.

The chain uses TRBV12-3 or TRBV12-4 and TRBJ1-1; 7 nucleotides agree with TRBD1. V gave up 6 bases and J gave up 1 base; unmatched junction bases: 11. The CDR3 consists of 16 residues. CDR3 amino acids: CASSRGTATPNTEAFF. CDR3 sequence (DNA): TGTGCCAGCAGCCGTGGGACAGCAACCCCGAACACTGAAGCTTTCTTT.

Only a few counts were recorded for this clonotype. The CDR3 protein is CSAHPANNEQFF. CDR3 nucleotide sequence: TGCAGTGCTCACCCAGCTAACAATGAGCAGTTCTTC. V is TRBV20-1 and J is TRBJ2-1; D uncertain. This CDR3 has 12 residues. Trimming pared 5 bases from V and 5 bases from J, leaving 10 bases between. The germline V gene encodes CDR1 DFQATT and CDR2 SNEGSKA (reference sequence).

The J gene is TRBJ2-5, the V gene TRBV21-1; the table's D call TRBD2 went unverified against the DNA. TRBV21-1 is recorded as a pseudogene. The CDR3 has 18 amino acids. The DNA of the CDR3 is TGTGCCAGCAGCAAAGCTAGCGGCAAAAAGGATGTACAAGAGACCCAGTACTTC. Protein sequence: CASSKASGKKDVQETQYF.

The chain employs TRBV10-3 and TRBJ2-2; D gene uncertain. This CDR3 has 14 amino acids. The germline V and J ends were trimmed by 4 bases and 4 bases, with 10 bases remaining between them. CDR1 and CDR2 from the germline V gene are ENHRY and SYGVKD. The CDR3 is CAISVAFATGELFF. As DNA, the CDR3 is TGTGCCATCAGTGTTGCATTCGCCACCGGGGAGCTGTTTTTT.

The chain is built from TRBV29-1 and TRBJ1-5, with TRBD1 identical over 9 bases. The trim removed 5 bases at V and 4 bases at J, leaving 9 bases unmatched. CDR3 size: 15 residues. CDR1 is SQVTM, CDR2 ANQGSEA, per germline. This chain's CDR3 is CSVSGQGLPNQPQHF. The CDR3 DNA is TGCAGCGTTTCTGGACAGGGGCTTCCAAATCAGCCCCAGCATTTT. Drawing the rest from reference TRBV29-1 and TRBJ1-5, the complete variable domain is SAVISQKPSRDICQRGTSLTIQCQVDSQVTMMFWYRQQPGQSLTLIATANQGSEATYESGFVIDKFPISRPNLTFSTLTVSNMSPEDSSIYLCSVSGQGLPNQPQHFGDGTRLSIL.

This chain links TRBV20-1 with TRBJ2-1; the match to TRBD2 covers 9 bases. The trim removed 7 bases at V and 9 bases at J, leaving 10 bases unmatched. This CDR3 spans 13 amino acids. The germline CDR1 and CDR2 sequences are DFQATT and SNEGSKA (reference sequence). CDR3 sequence: CSGSTSGWGEQFF. CDR3 nucleotides: TGCAGTGGGTCGACTAGCGGCTGGGGTGAGCAGTTCTTC.

The CDR3 sequence: CASSLPGRTYTDTQYF. The CDR3 DNA reads TGTGCCAGCAGCCTACCGGGACGGACGTACACAGATACGCAGTATTTT. The J gene is TRBJ2-3, the V gene TRBV14, with D perhaps matching TRBD1 or TRBD2 (5 bases each). CDR1 and CDR2 (germline): SGHDN, FVKESK. Trimming cost V 4 bases and J 2 bases, with 16 bases left between them. The CDR3 consists of 16 residues.

This clonotype was detected only a few times. This chain joins TRBV11-3 and TRBJ2-3; no firm D call. Trimming shortened V by 1 base and J by 0 bases, and 8 bases separated the two germline ends. The germline gives CDR1 SGHNT, CDR2 YENEEA. The CDR3 totals 15 residues. The CDR3 here is CASSLGRASTDTQYF. CDR3 DNA: TGTGCCAGCAGCTTAGGACGAGCTAGCACAGATACGCAGTATTTT.

This clonotype has at least ten counts. This rearrangement joins TRBV18 to TRBJ2-3, with 8 positions matching TRBD1. The CDR3 is 16 residues long. Germline values: CDR1 KGHSH, CDR2 LQKENI. Trimming removed 3 bases from V and 6 bases from J; junction bases left unmatched: 11. For the CDR3, the DNA is TGTGCCAGCTCACCCTTCGGGACAGGTACTACGGATACGCAGTATTTT. It specifies CASSPFGTGTTDTQYF.

In this sample, this clonotype turned up many times. The chain has TRBV6-5 and TRBJ2-2; D is unclear. Trimming took off 0 bases at V and 6 bases at J, with 14 bases between the two ends. Looked up from germline, CDR1 is MNHEY and CDR2 is SVGAGI. The CDR3 has 16 amino acids. The CDR3 bases are TGTGCCAGCAGTTACTCGAAGGACGGGCTCTCCGGGGAGCTGTTTTTT. Translation: CASSYSKDGLSGELFF.

The chain carries TRBV14 and TRBJ2-1, with 7 bases that match TRBD2. Germline assignment: CDR1 SGHDN and CDR2 FVKESK. J gave up 2 bases and V 4 bases, and 5 bases lay outside the gene matches. The CDR3 has 15 amino acids. CDR3 region: CASSLRDYAYNEQFF. The DNA of the CDR3 is TGTGCCAGCAGCCTTCGGGACTACGCCTACAATGAGCAGTTCTTC.

The sample holds many counts of this clonotype. J is TRBJ2-3 and V is TRBV7-8, with D perhaps being TRBD1 or TRBD2 (5 bases each). This CDR3 region has 16 residues. Trimming left V 0 bases short and J 5 bases short, with 15 bases between. The germline V gene has CDR1 SGHVS and CDR2 FQNEAQ. CDR3 DNA sequence: TGTGCCAGCAGCTTAGCGCGGTGGGGGAGCGGAGATACGCAGTATTTT. As protein: CASSLARWGSGDTQYF.

This clonotype was observed a few times. V usage is TRBV5-6 and J usage is TRBJ2-5; TRBD2 matches 9 bases. Trimming cost V 6 bases and J 1 base; bases outside gene matches: 4. The CDR3 has 14 residues. Germline V gene data show CDR1 as SGHDT and CDR2 as YYEEEE. The chain's CDR3 is CASTPSGTQETQYF. CDR3 sequence (DNA): TGTGCCAGCACCCCTAGCGGGACCCAAGAGACCCAGTACTTC. The variable domain in full, completed from reference TRBV5-6 and TRBJ2-5, reads DAGVTQSPTHLIKTRGQQVTLRCSPKSGHDTVSWYQQALGQGPQFIFQYYEEEERQRGNFPDRFSGHQFPNYSSELNVNALLLGDSALYLCASTPSGTQETQYFGPGTRLLVL.

This clonotype was recorded at least ten times. This chain joins TRBV28 and TRBJ2-2; TRBD1 matches 8 bases. The V and J ends lost 3 bases and 5 bases, in that order; junction bases with no gene match: 8. The CDR3 is made up of 16 amino acids. Germline lookup yields CDR1 MDHEN and CDR2 SYDVKM. DNA of the CDR3: TGTGCCAGCAGTTTCCCCGGACAGGGAAGGACCGGGGAGCTGTTTTTT. This gives the protein CASSFPGQGRTGELFF.

This clonotype was observed a few times. The V and J genes are TRBV19 and TRBJ2-1; either TRBD1 or TRBD2 may supply D (6 bases each). Germline CDR1 reads LNHDA; CDR2 reads SQIVND (reference sequence). The CDR3 is 14 residues long. The V and J ends lost 4 bases and 15 bases respectively, with 22 bases between them. In DNA form, the CDR3 reads TGTGCCAGTAGTACGCGAATAGGGGGGAGAGATCTGTTCTTC. Its protein is CASSTRIGGRDLFF.

The chain has TRBV7-9 and TRBJ2-1, with 8 bases matching TRBD2. The CDR3 sequence is 15 residues long. The germline V gene encodes CDR1 SEHNR and CDR2 FQNEAQ (reference sequence). V lost 1 base to trimming and J lost 6 bases; unmatched junction nucleotides: 5. The CDR3 bases are TGTGCCAGCAGCTTAGGTAGCGGGATAACCAATGAGCAGTTCTTC. This codes for CASSLGSGITNEQFF.

This clonotype was found many times. The chain has TRBV7-2 and TRBJ1-1; a possible D gene is TRBD1 (5 bases). Trimming cost V 10 bases and J 0 bases, with 15 bases left between them. The germline CDR1 and CDR2 sequences are SGHTA and FQGNSA. The CDR3 runs 14 residues. CDR3 sequence (DNA): TGTGCCATACTCGAGGGACGTTTGAACACTGAAGCTTTCTTT. Protein product: CAILEGRLNTEAFF. Looking up the rest from reference TRBV7-2 and TRBJ1-1 gives the full variable domain: GAGVSQSPSNKVTEKGKDVELRCDPISGHTALYWYRQSLGQGLEFLIYFQGNSAPDKSGLPSDRFSAERTGGSVSTLTIQRTQQEDSAVYLCAILEGRLNTEAFFGQGTRLTVV.

This clonotype has at least ten counts. The genes are TRBV29-1 and TRBJ2-5; D is ambiguous. The ends were cut back, 0 bases at V and 4 bases at J, with 3 bases in the middle. The length of the CDR3 is 11 residues. Germline values: CDR1 SQVTM, CDR2 ANQGSEA. The CDR3 loop is CSVEEVETQYF. In DNA form, the CDR3 reads TGCAGCGTTGAAGAGGTAGAGACCCAGTACTTC.

As DNA, the CDR3 is TGCAGTGCTAGTGTAGGAAGGACCCAGTACTTC. As protein: CSASVGRTQYF. The chain employs TRBV20-1 and TRBJ2-5; no definite D call. Per the germline V gene, CDR1 is DFQATT and CDR2 is SNEGSKA (reference sequence). V was clipped by 3 bases and J by 7 bases, with 9 bases between them. This CDR3 is built from 11 residues.

The V gene is TRBV5-1, the J gene TRBJ2-5, with TRBD1 identical over 12 bases. V lost 4 bases and J lost 6; bases outside the gene matches: 19. The CDR3 covers 19 residues. The germline V gene encodes CDR1 SGHRS and CDR2 YFSETQ. This chain's CDR3 is CASSLYRAAGTGGSKTQYF. The CDR3 region has the DNA TGCGCCAGCAGCCTCTACCGAGCCGCCGGGACAGGGGGCTCGAAGACCCAGTACTTC.

The count of this clonotype is one. V and J are TRBV5-1 and TRBJ2-1; TRBD1 aligns across 11 bases. The trim removed 3 bases at V and 8 bases at J, leaving 7 bases unmatched. Germline CDR1 reads SGHRS; CDR2 reads YFSETQ. The CDR3 is 15 residues long. DNA for the CDR3: TGCGCCAGCAGCTGGACAGGGGGCCAAGTCGATGAGCAGTTCTTC. Translated: CASSWTGGQVDEQFF.

This clonotype has just one count. The chain has TRBV27 and TRBJ2-7; TRBD2 aligns across 14 bases. The CDR3 has 15 residues. The germline V gene has CDR1 MNHEY and CDR2 SMNVEV (reference sequence). The V and J ends lost 6 bases and 6 bases, in that order; junction bases with no gene match: 7. CDR3 region: CASSLVGLAGGEQYF. The CDR3, as DNA: TGTGCCAGCAGCCTAGTAGGACTAGCGGGAGGCGAGCAGTACTTC.